The 25 T cell receptor beta chains below were found in one sample sequenced in a study of cytomegalovirus exposure and HLA in healthy donors. The study ran its PCR with 60 Vbeta and 13 Jbeta primers. Sequencing used immunoSEQ multiplex PCR; TCRdb keeps in-frame clones, though not all of them. The repertoire consists of about 93,000 clones, with roughly 63% occurring once and the leading ten covering 5.9%. The specimen was PBMCs. The receptors come from a boy younger than 18 in good health and CMV-seropositive.

V is TRBV6-1 and J is TRBJ1-1, with D maybe TRBD1 (6 bases). The CDR3 runs 13 residues. Trimming took off 5 bases at V and 9 bases at J, with 16 bases between the two ends. The V gene's germline CDR1 is MNHNS and CDR2 SASEGT. The CDR3 is CASSQGPVRQAFF. DNA for the CDR3: TGTGCCAGCAGTCAGGGGCCGGTACGCCAAGCTTTCTTT.

The chain joins TRBV19 to TRBJ1-2; 11 nucleotides align to TRBD1. CDR1 and CDR2 (germline): LNHDA, SQIVND (reference sequence). This CDR3 region has 16 residues. V shed 3 bases and J 4 bases; nucleotides not matched to a gene: 7. CDR3 residues: CASSIPGQGAGYGYTF. The CDR3 nucleotides are TGTGCCAGTAGTATCCCCGGACAGGGGGCTGGCTATGGCTACACCTTC.

The rearrangement links TRBV13 to TRBJ2-3, with a possible D match to TRBD1 (6 bases). Germline loops: CDR1 PRHDT, CDR2 FYEKMQ (reference sequence). Trimming removed 5 bases from V and 6 bases from J, with 18 bases in between. The CDR3 length is 15 residues. CDR3 sequence (DNA): TGTGCCAGCAGCCCGAGCGGACAGCAATGGGATACGCAGTATTTT. It codes for CASSPSGQQWDTQYF. Variable domain in full (rest from reference TRBV13 and TRBJ2-3): AAGVIQSPRHLIKEKRETATLKCYPIPRHDTVYWYQQGPGQDPQFLISFYEKMQSDKGSIPDRFSAQQFSDYHSELNMSSLELGDSALYFCASSPSGQQWDTQYFGPGTRLTVL.

There are a few counts of this clone. CDR3 in amino acids: CASSLGPGTGYGEQYF. The CDR3 DNA reads as TGTGCCAGCAGCTTGGGACCCGGGACAGGTTATGGCGAGCAGTACTTC. The rearrangement uses TRBV5-6 and TRBJ2-7, with 8 bases fitting TRBD1. CDR1 is SGHDT and CDR2 is YYEEEE in the germline V gene. The CDR3 sequence is 16 residues long. Trimming removed 0 bases from V and 6 bases from J; junction bases left unmatched: 11. Full variable domain (outside the CDR3, taken from reference TRBV5-6 and TRBJ2-7): DAGVTQSPTHLIKTRGQQVTLRCSPKSGHDTVSWYQQALGQGPQFIFQYYEEEERQRGNFPDRFSGHQFPNYSSELNVNALLLGDSALYLCASSLGPGTGYGEQYFGPGTRLTVT.

This clone occurred once. The chain links TRBV6-4 to TRBJ1-1; the match to TRBD1 covers 10 bases. The CDR3 runs to 16 residues. V was pared by 7 bases and J by 5 bases, with 13 bases of the junction left unmatched. Looked up from germline, CDR1 is MRHNA and CDR2 is SNTAGT. The DNA for the CDR3 is TGTGCCAGCATAAGGAGTAGGGACAGGGGAAGGACTGAAGCTTTCTTT. Translating it yields CASIRSRDRGRTEAFF.

The rearrangement uses TRBV4-3 and TRBJ2-7; possibly TRBD1 for D (5 bases). This CDR3 is built from 13 residues. V shed 5 bases and J shed 7 bases, with 15 bases lying between them. Germline loops: CDR1 LGHNA, CDR2 YSLEER. The CDR3 DNA sequence: TGCGCCAGCAGCTGGGGCAAACATGGGGAGCAGTACTTC. Translation gives CASSWGKHGEQYF.

This clone was seen a few times. This sequence joins TRBV27 and TRBJ2-5; 9 positions match TRBD2. Per the germline V gene, CDR1 is MNHEY and CDR2 is SMNVEV (reference sequence). This CDR3 has 16 residues. Germline trimming cut 1 base from V and 2 bases from J; bases unmatched to any gene: 5. Here the CDR3 DNA reads TGTGCCAGCAGTTTATATACTAGCGGGTTACAAGAGACCCAGTACTTC. It translates to CASSLYTSGLQETQYF.

The V gene is TRBV7-9, the J gene TRBJ1-1, with TRBD1 identical over 7 bases. Germline loops: CDR1 SEHNR, CDR2 FQNEAQ (reference sequence). This CDR3 has 12 amino acids. V trimming: 5 bases; J trimming: 9 bases; junction bases outside the gene matches: 6. The CDR3 is CASSQNRGQAFF. For the CDR3, the DNA is TGTGCCAGCAGCCAAAACAGGGGCCAAGCTTTCTTT.

This clone was counted only a few times. V gene TRBV27 combines with J gene TRBJ1-1, with a weak D call TRBD1 (6 bases). Germline lookup yields CDR1 MNHEY and CDR2 SMNVEV (reference sequence). The CDR3 has 15 residues. V lost 0 bases and J lost 1, with 9 bases in between. The CDR3 DNA is TGTGCCAGCAGTTTATCATTGGGACAGAACACTGAAGCTTTCTTT. Its protein is CASSLSLGQNTEAFF.

The count of this clone is one. This chain connects TRBV7-9 to TRBJ2-7, with a tentative D call TRBD1 (6 bases). CDR3 size: 13 residues. Germline-derived CDR1 and CDR2 are SEHNR and FQNEAQ (reference sequence). Trimming left V 5 bases short and J 2 bases short, with 10 bases between. The CDR3 nucleotides are TGTGCCAGCAGCCGGGACAACGCCTACGAGCAGTACTTC. The encoded protein is CASSRDNAYEQYF.

The chain joins TRBV30 to TRBJ2-6; maybe TRBD1 (5 bases). The CDR3 has 17 residues. Looked up from germline, CDR1 is GTSNPN and CDR2 is SVGIG (reference sequence). V was cut by 2 bases and J by 0 bases, with 14 bases left in between. CDR3 residues: CAWSRRGSTSGANVLTF. The CDR3, as DNA: TGTGCCTGGAGTAGAAGGGGCTCCACCTCTGGGGCCAACGTCCTGACTTTC.

A single count supports this clone. CDR3 DNA: TGTGCCAGCAACAGACAGGGGGCTAGCAATCAGCCCCAGCATTTT. Amino acids: CASNRQGASNQPQHF. The J gene is TRBJ1-5, the V gene TRBV5-8, with TRBD1 matching 10 bases. The CDR3 totals 15 residues. The V and J ends lost 6 bases and 0 bases, in that order; junction bases with no gene match: 3. CDR1 and CDR2 from the germline V gene are SGHTS and YDEGEE.

The chain is built from TRBV5-6 and TRBJ2-7; D uncertain. CDR3 length: 18 amino acids. V was trimmed by 4 bases and J by 1 base, leaving 24 bases between them. CDR1 SGHDT and CDR2 YYEEEE come from the germline V gene. CDR3 loop: CASSLTQGERVSSYEQYF. In nucleotides, the CDR3 is TGTGCCAGCAGCCTCACCCAAGGCGAACGGGTCAGTTCCTACGAGCAGTACTTC.

A single count supports this clone. The chain has TRBV19 and TRBJ2-2; D might be TRBD2 (5 bases). CDR3 length: 15 residues. V was shortened by 0 bases and J by 5 bases, with 10 bases between the two germline ends. Germline V gene data show CDR1 as LNHDA and CDR2 as SQIVND (reference sequence). The CDR3 nucleotides read TGTGCCAGTAGTATAGATCGGGCGGGTACCGGGGAGCTGTTTTTT. Translation gives CASSIDRAGTGELFF.

DNA for the CDR3: TGTGCCAGCTGGGACACGAATGAGCAGTTCTTC. Its protein product is CASWDTNEQFF. The chain employs TRBV19 and TRBJ2-1, with D tentatively TRBD1 (6 bases). Trimming cost V 9 bases and J 7 bases, with 10 bases left between them. This CDR3 comprises 11 residues. CDR1 and CDR2 (germline): LNHDA, SQIVND (reference sequence).

The V gene is TRBV30, the J gene TRBJ2-7, with D possibly being TRBD2 (5 bases). The CDR3 contains 14 residues. Trimming took off 2 bases at V and 0 bases at J, with 11 bases between the two ends. Germline loops: CDR1 GTSNPN, CDR2 SVGIG (reference sequence). In nucleotides, the CDR3 is TGTGCCTGGAGTACCGGTGGGAGCTCCTACGAGCAGTACTTC. Translation: CAWSTGGSSYEQYF.

The sample holds a few counts of this clone. This chain uses TRBV5-6 with TRBJ1-4, with TRBD1 identical over 7 bases. Germline V gene data show CDR1 as SGHDT and CDR2 as YYEEEE. The length of the CDR3 is 17 residues. With V trimmed by 0 bases and J by 7 bases, 12 bases remained unmatched. The DNA of the CDR3 is TGTGCCAGCAGCTTGGTTGATGATAGGGGGCGCGGTGAAAAACTGTTTTTT. It is translated as CASSLVDDRGRGEKLFF.

The chain employs TRBV14 and TRBJ1-2; no clear D gene. CDR1 SGHDN and CDR2 FVKESK come from the germline V gene. The CDR3 runs to 13 residues. Trimming cost V 1 base and J 6 bases, with 9 bases left between them. Written as DNA, the CDR3 is TGTGCCAGCAGCCAAGTGGGCTCCCATGGCTACACCTTC. This translates into CASSQVGSHGYTF.

As for this clone: This sample includes further DNA sequences coding for the same CDR3. V usage is TRBV30 and J usage is TRBJ1-1; D gene ambiguous. V dropped 0 bases and J dropped 4 bases, with 12 bases sitting between them. This CDR3 comprises 14 residues. Germline loops: CDR1 GTSNPN, CDR2 SVGIG (reference sequence). The CDR3 sequence is CAWSVGSGVTEAFF. The CDR3 DNA is TGTGCCTGGAGTGTAGGCTCCGGGGTCACTGAAGCTTTCTTT.

J is TRBJ1-3 and V is TRBV15; TRBD1 is a possible D gene (6 bases). The CDR3 is 16 amino acids. CDR1 LNHNV and CDR2 YYDKDF come from the germline V gene (reference sequence). V was shortened by 6 bases and J by 0 bases, with 15 bases between the two germline ends. DNA of the CDR3: TGTGCCACCAGTCTGAAACAGGGCCTCTCTGGAAACACCATATATTTT. Translating gives CATSLKQGLSGNTIYF.

The V call is TRBV7-9, the J call TRBJ1-5; 8 bases agree with TRBD1. This CDR3 spans 16 amino acids. The germline V gene has CDR1 SEHNR and CDR2 FQNEAQ (reference sequence). The ends lost 1 base at V and 5 bases at J; junction bases unmatched: 7. CDR3 coding DNA: TGTGCCAGCAGCTTAGGGACAGGGAGTCTTGATCAGCCCCAGCATTTT. It translates to CASSLGTGSLDQPQHF.

The J gene is TRBJ2-5, the V gene TRBV5-1; weak D call: TRBD2 (5 bases). Germline assignment: CDR1 SGHRS and CDR2 YFSETQ. The V and J ends lost 5 bases and 3 bases respectively, with 14 bases between them. The CDR3 is 14 amino acids. CDR3 DNA: TGCGCCAGCAGTCATACGGCGGGTAAAGAGACCCAGTACTTC. Its translation is CASSHTAGKETQYF.

The chain is built from TRBV7-6 and TRBJ2-2; tentative D call: TRBD2 (5 bases). V was shortened by 5 bases and J by 6 bases, with 13 bases between the two germline ends. Germline V lookup: CDR1 SGHVS, CDR2 FNYEAQ. This CDR3 comprises 14 residues. The CDR3 spells CASSPYRGSGELFF. In nucleotides, the CDR3 is TGTGCCAGCAGCCCCTACAGAGGGTCCGGGGAGCTGTTTTTT.

The chain has TRBV6-5 and TRBJ1-5; D is uncertain. Germline V gives CDR1 MNHEY, CDR2 SVGAGI. This CDR3 region has 15 residues. Trimming took off 4 bases at V and 0 bases at J, with 10 bases between the two ends. CDR3 sequence: CASSSRGGSNQPQHF. DNA of the CDR3: TGTGCCAGCAGTTCTCGGGGTGGTAGCAATCAGCCCCAGCATTTT.

The rearrangement uses TRBV19 and TRBJ2-5, with 7 bases that match TRBD1. CDR1 and CDR2 from the germline V gene are LNHDA and SQIVND (reference sequence). Trimming cost V 5 bases and J 0 bases; bases outside gene matches: 12. This CDR3 spans 17 amino acids. The chain's CDR3 is CASSPISGQWYQETQYF. The DNA of the CDR3 is TGTGCCAGTAGTCCCATATCGGGACAGTGGTACCAAGAGACCCAGTACTTC.